This TCR beta chain was observed in a study of PD-1 blockade in classical Hodgkin lymphoma. Stated time point: cycle 4 day 1 (C4D1), after 6 weeks of nivolumab. Exposure to brentuximab vedotin varied, and each patient had relapsed following autologous stem cell transplantation. Trimming shortened V by 0 bases and J by 4 bases, and 16 bases separated the two germline ends. CDR3 size: 16 residues. Germline-derived CDR1 and CDR2 are SGDLS and YYNGEE. Study-level points and caveats: A significant rise in TCR diversity by C4D1 was seen for CD4+ but not CD8+ cells. Healthy donors were reported to have higher baseline TCR diversity than newly diagnosed patients. Although disease activity or prior therapy may be involved, causes of the repertoire differences remain undefined.

On this clone: Antigen unknown.

Sequencing was performed with immunoSEQ multiplex PCR; in TCRdb, only in-frame clones are kept and a portion is missing. The repertoire consists of approximately 39,000 clones, with around 80% occurring once and the leading ten covering over 7.5%. The rearrangement links TRBV9 to TRBJ2-5; tentative D call: TRBD1 (5 bases). This receptor was taken from a human donor with classical Hodgkin lymphoma. Sequences were derived from peripheral blood mononuclear cells (PBMCs), sampled before the fourth cycle of nivolumab. This CDR3 is CASSVVAGRGTETQYF. The DNA for the CDR3 is TGTGCCAGCAGCGTAGTTGCCGGAAGGGGAACAGAGACCCAGTACTTC.